This entry lists 6 T cell receptor beta chains sequenced from one sample in a study of T cells in Graves' hyperthyroidism and ophthalmopathy. TCR beta CDR3 regions were amplified from RNA transcripts. An initial round of RT-PCR targeting the TCR CDR3 relied on the HTBI primer set. Each CDR3 protein is one row after TCRdb ran MiXCR on the multiplex PCR reads. The sample carries a few hundred thousand distinct CDR3 sequences, roughly 15% recorded once. The sample was blood. Source of these receptors: a woman in her thirties or forties with Graves' hyperthyroidism that later progressed to Graves' ophthalmopathy.

This clonotype came up a few times. The rearrangement links TRBV20-1 to TRBJ2-7; D is unclear. Germline values: CDR1 DFQATT, CDR2 SNEGSKA (reference sequence). There are 14 residues in the CDR3. V was cut by 2 bases and J by 1 base, with 12 bases left in between. In DNA, the CDR3 is TGCAGTGCTAGACCCCCCTTCCTTTCCTACGAGCAGTACTTC. This gives the protein CSARPPFLSYEQYF.

This clonotype was counted ten times or more. This sequence joins TRBV6-1 and TRBJ2-1, with D tentatively TRBD1 (6 bases). The germline V gene has CDR1 MNHNS and CDR2 SASEGT. The CDR3 is 13 amino acids. The V end lost 7 bases, the J end lost 8 bases, and 15 bases lay between the germline ends. CDR3 sequence (DNA): TGTGCCAGCACTCTAGGGGGTTTCGATGAGCAGTTCTTC. As protein: CASTLGGFDEQFF.

This clonotype appeared many times. The chain links TRBV28 to TRBJ2-5; 13 bases agree with TRBD2. The CDR3 contains 17 residues. V lost 4 bases, J lost 5 bases, and 10 bases stayed unmatched. In germline, CDR1 is MDHEN, CDR2 SYDVKM. The CDR3 DNA sequence: TGTGCCAGCAGTTCCCACCCACTAGCGGGAGGGCGCGAGACCCAGTACTTC. It translates to CASSSHPLAGGRETQYF.

This sequence joins TRBV2 and TRBJ2-2; maybe TRBD1 (5 bases). There are 14 residues in the CDR3. Trimming cost V 6 bases and J 1 base, with 9 bases left between them. CDR1 SNHLY and CDR2 FYNNEI come from the germline V gene. CDR3 residues: CASRWTQNTGELFF. The CDR3 region has the DNA TGTGCCAGCAGATGGACACAGAACACCGGGGAGCTGTTTTTT.

This clonotype was observed many times. This chain links TRBV20-1 with TRBJ1-5; maybe TRBD1 (6 bases). Germline CDR1 reads DFQATT; CDR2 reads SNEGSKA (reference sequence). The CDR3 contains 15 residues. V dropped 3 bases and J dropped 5 bases, with 17 bases sitting between them. CDR3 in DNA: TGCAGTGCTAGGGGCGGGGGGCGGAATTATCAGCCCCAGCATTTT. This sequence encodes CSARGGGRNYQPQHF.

This clonotype was counted only a few times. This rearrangement joins TRBV6-1 to TRBJ2-1; D remains unclear. Per the germline V gene, CDR1 is MNHNS and CDR2 is SASEGT. The CDR3 is made up of 12 amino acids. Trimming took off 6 bases at V and 1 base at J, with 4 bases between the two ends. The CDR3 coding sequence is TGTGCCAGCAGACCATCCTACAATGAGCAGTTCTTC. Translation gives CASRPSYNEQFF.